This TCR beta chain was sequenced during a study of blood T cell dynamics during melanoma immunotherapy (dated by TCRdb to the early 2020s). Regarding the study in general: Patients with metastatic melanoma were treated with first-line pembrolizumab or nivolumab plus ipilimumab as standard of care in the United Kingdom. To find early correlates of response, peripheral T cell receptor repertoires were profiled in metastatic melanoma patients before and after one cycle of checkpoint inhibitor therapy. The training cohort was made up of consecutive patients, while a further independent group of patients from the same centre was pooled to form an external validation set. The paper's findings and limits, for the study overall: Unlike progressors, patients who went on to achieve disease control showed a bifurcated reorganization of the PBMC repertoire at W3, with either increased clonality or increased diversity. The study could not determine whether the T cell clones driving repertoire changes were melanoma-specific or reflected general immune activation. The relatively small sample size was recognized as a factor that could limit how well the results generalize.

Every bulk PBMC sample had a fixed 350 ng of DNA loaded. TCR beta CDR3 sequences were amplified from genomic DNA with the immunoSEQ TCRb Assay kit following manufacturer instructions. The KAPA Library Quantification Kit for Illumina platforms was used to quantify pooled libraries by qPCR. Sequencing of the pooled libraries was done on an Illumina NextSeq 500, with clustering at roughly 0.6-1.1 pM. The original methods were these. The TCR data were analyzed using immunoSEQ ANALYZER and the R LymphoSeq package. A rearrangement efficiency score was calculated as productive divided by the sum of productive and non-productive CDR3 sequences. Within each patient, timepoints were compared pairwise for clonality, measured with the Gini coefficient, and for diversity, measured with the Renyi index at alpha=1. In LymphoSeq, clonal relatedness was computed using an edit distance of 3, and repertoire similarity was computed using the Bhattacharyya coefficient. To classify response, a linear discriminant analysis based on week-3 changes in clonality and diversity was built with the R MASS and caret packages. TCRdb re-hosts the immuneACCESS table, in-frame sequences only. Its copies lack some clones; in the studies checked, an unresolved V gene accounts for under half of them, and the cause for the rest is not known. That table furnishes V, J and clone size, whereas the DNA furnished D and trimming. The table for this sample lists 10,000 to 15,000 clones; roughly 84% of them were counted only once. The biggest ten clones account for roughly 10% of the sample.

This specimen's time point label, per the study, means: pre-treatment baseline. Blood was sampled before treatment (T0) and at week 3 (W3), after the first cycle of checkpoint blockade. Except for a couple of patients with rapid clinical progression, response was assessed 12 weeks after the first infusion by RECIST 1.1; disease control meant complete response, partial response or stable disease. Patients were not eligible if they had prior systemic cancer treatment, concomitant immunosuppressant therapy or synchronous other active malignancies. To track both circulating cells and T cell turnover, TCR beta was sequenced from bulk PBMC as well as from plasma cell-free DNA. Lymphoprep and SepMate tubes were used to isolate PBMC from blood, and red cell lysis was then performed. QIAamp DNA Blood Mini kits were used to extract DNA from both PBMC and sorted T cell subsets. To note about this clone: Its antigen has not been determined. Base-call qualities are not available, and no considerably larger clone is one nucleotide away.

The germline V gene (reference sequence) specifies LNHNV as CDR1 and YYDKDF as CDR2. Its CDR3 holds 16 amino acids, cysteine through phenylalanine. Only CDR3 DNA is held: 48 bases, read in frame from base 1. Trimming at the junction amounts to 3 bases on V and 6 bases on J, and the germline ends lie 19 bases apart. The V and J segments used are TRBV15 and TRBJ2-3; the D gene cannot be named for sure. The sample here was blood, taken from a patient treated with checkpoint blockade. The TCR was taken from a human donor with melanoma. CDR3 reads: CATSSYPRTAADTQYF. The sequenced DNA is TGTGCCACCAGCAGTTACCCCCGTACTGCCGCCGATACGCAGTATTTT.